Included here is one T cell receptor (beta chain) sequence, with context. What it binds is unknown. Germline loops: CDR1 MNHEY, CDR2 SMNVEV (reference sequence). The CDR3 consists of 14 residues. Eight cDNA synthesis reactions were run for every sample. From the 5' RACE reads, TCRdb lists one entry per CDR3 protein and no DNA. Its clone listing holds 200,000 to 250,000 distinct CDR3 sequences. This record belongs to a study of monozygotic twins with inflammatory bowel disease. Study-level results: Patient-to-patient differences in immunosuppressive treatment may have added variability to the repertoires.

The clonotype originates from a human donor with ulcerative colitis or Crohn's disease, or a healthy co-twin of an affected twin (not recorded which). The chain carries TRBV27 and TRBJ2-1; with no DNA, the TCRdb D assignment of TRBD1 cannot be verified. Sequenced input: blood. The CDR3 is CASSPWDGVTEQFF.